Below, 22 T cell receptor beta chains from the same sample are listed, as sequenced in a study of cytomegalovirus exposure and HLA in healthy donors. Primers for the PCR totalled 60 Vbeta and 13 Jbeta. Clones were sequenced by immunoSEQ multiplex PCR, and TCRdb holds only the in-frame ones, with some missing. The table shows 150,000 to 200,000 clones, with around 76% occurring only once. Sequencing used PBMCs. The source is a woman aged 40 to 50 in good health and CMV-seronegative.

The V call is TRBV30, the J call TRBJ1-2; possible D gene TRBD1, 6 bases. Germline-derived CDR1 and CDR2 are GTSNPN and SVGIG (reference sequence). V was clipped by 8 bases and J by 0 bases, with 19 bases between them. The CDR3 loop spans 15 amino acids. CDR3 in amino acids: CARRRTGSANYGYTF. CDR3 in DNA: TGTGCCCGTAGACGAACAGGGTCAGCTAACTATGGCTACACCTTC.

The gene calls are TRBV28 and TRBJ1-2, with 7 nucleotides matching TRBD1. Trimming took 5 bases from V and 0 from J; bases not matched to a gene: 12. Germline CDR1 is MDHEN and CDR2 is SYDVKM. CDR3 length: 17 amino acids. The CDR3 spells CASSPQTGLGANYGYTF. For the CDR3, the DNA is TGTGCCAGCAGTCCGCAGACAGGGTTAGGGGCTAACTATGGCTACACCTTC.

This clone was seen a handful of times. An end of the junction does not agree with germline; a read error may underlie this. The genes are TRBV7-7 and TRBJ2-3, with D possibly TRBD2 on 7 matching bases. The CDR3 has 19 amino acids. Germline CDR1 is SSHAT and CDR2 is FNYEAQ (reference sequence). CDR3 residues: CASSLRPAGGLGGTDTQYF. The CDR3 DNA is TGTGCTAGCAGCTTACGCCCCGCCGGGGGGCTAGGAGGCACAGATACGCAGTATTTT.

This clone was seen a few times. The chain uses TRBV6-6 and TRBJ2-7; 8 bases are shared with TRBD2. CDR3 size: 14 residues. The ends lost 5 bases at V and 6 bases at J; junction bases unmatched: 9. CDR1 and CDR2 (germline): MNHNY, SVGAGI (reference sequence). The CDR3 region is CASSPSLAAIEQYF. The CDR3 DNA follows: TGTGCCAGCAGTCCGTCACTAGCGGCGATCGAGCAGTACTTC.

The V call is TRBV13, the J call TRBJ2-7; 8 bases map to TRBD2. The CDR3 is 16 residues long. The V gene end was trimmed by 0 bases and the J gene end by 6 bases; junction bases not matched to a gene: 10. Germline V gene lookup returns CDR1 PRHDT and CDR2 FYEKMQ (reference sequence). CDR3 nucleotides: TGTGCCAGCAGCTTAGGCCGGCCGCGGGGGGCGACCGAGCAGTACTTC. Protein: CASSLGRPRGATEQYF.

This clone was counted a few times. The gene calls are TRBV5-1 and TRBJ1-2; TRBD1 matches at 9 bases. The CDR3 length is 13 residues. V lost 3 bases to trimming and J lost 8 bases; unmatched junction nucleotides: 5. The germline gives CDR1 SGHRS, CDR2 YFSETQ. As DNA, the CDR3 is TGCGCCAGCAGCTCCGGGACAGGGCCGGGCTACACCTTC. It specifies CASSSGTGPGYTF. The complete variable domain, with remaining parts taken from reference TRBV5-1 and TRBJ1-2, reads KAGVTQTPRYLIKTRGQQVTLSCSPISGHRSVSWYQQTPGQGLQFLFEYFSETQRNKGNFPGRFSGRQFSNSRSEMNVSTLELGDSALYLCASSSGTGPGYTFGSGTRLTVV.

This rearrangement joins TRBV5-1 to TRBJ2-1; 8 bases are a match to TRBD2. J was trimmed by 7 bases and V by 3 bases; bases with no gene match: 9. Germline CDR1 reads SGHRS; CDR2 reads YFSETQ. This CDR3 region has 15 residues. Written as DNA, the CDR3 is TGCGCCAGCAGCTCCTTAAGCGGGAGTGGGAATGAGCAGTTCTTC. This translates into CASSSLSGSGNEQFF.

In DNA, the CDR3 is TGTGCCAGCAGCTTAGAAGGCAGGGGGAGCTCCTACGAGCAGTACTTC. Residues: CASSLEGRGSSYEQYF. The chain uses TRBV7-9 and TRBJ2-7; TRBD1 agrees at 7 bases. After removal of 1 base from V and 0 bases from J, the junction contained 6 bases not matched to a gene. Germline assignment: CDR1 SEHNR and CDR2 FQNEAQ (reference sequence). The CDR3 extends over 16 amino acids. Drawing the rest from reference TRBV7-9 and TRBJ2-7, the complete variable domain is DTGVSQNPRHKITKRGQNVTFRCDPISEHNRLYWYRQTLGQGPEFLTYFQNEAQLEKSRLLSDRFSAERPKGSFSTLEIQRTEQGDSAMYLCASSLEGRGSSYEQYFGPGTRLTVT.

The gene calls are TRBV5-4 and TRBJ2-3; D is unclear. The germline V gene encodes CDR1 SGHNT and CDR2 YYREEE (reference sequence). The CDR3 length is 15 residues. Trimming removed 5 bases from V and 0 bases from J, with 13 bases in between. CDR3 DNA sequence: TGTGCCAGCAGTCCCGCCCAACGGAGCACAGATACGCAGTATTTT. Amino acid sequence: CASSPAQRSTDTQYF.

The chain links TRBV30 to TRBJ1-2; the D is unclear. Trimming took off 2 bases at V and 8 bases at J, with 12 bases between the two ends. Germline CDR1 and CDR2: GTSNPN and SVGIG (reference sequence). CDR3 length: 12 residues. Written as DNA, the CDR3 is TGTGCCTGGAGTCCCCATCCGGGAGGCTACACCTTC. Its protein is CAWSPHPGGYTF.

CDR3 bases: TGCGCCAGCAGCGAAACTAGGGGGCACACTGAAGCTTTCTTT. Translation: CASSETRGHTEAFF. J is TRBJ1-1 and V is TRBV5-1; TRBD1 aligns across 7 bases. The germline gives CDR1 SGHRS, CDR2 YFSETQ. V gave up 4 bases and J gave up 3 bases; unmatched junction bases: 6. The CDR3 has 14 residues.

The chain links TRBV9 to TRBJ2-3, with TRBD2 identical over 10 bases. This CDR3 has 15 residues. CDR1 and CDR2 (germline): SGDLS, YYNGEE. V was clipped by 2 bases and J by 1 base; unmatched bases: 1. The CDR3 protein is CASSVGTSGTDTQYF. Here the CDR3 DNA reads TGTGCCAGCAGCGTCGGGACTAGCGGCACAGATACGCAGTATTTT.

In nucleotides, the CDR3 is TGTGCCAGCAGCCAACTAGCATCGAGCAATGAGCAGTTCTTC. Its translation: CASSQLASSNEQFF. The rearrangement joins TRBV7-3 to TRBJ2-1, with D perhaps matching TRBD2 (6 bases). Germline V gene lookup returns CDR1 SGHTA and CDR2 FQGTGA. This CDR3 is built from 14 residues. Trimming pared 5 bases from V and 6 bases from J, leaving 14 bases between.

CDR3 nucleotide sequence: TGTGCCAGCAGCATTAGCGGGTCGGAGACCCAGTACTTC. Protein product: CASSISGSETQYF. This chain connects TRBV7-9 to TRBJ2-5; TRBD2 matches 7 bases. The germline gives CDR1 SEHNR, CDR2 FQNEAQ (reference sequence). Trimming cost V 5 bases and J 5 bases; bases outside gene matches: 5. This CDR3 is 13 amino acids long.

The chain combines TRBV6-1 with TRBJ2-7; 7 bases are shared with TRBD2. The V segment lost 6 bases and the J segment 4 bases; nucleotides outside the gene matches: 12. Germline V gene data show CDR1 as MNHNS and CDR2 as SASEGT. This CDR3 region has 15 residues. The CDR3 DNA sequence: TGTGCCAGCAGAAGCGGGACCTCGGAACGATACGAGCAGTACTTC. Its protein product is CASRSGTSERYEQYF.

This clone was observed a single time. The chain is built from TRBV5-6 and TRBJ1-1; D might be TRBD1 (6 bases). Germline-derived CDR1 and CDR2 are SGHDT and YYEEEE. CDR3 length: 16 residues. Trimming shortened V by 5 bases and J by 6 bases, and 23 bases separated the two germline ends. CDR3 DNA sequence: TGTGCCAGCAGTCAGAGGGGGGGGGCCCGGGGCGCTGAAGCTTTCTTT. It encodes CASSQRGGARGAEAFF.

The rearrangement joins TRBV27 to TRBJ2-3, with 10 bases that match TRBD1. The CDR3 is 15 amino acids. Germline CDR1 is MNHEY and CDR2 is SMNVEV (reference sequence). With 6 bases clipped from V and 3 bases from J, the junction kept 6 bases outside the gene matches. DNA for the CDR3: TGTGCCAGCAGCGCCCCGGGACAGGGGACAGATACGCAGTATTTT. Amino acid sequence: CASSAPGQGTDTQYF.

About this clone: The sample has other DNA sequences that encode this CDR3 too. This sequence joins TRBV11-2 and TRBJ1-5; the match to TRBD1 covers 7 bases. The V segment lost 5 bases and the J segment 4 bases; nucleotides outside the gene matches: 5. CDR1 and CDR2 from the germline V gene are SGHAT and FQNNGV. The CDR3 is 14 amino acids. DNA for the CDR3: TGTGCCAGCAGCCCAGGGACAGCTAATCAGCCCCAGCATTTT. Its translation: CASSPGTANQPQHF.

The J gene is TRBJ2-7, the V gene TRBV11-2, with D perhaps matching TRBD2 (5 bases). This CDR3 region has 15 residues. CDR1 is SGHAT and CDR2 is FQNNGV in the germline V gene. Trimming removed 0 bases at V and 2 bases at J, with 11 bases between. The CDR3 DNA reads TGTGCCAGCAGCTTAGAAGACTACACGGCCTACGAGCAGTACTTC. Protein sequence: CASSLEDYTAYEQYF.

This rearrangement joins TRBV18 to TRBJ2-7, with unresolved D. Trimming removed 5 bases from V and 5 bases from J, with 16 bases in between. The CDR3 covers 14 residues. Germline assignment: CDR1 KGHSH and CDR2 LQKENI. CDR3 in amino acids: CASSGDQVGDEQYF. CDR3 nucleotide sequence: TGTGCCAGCTCAGGTGACCAGGTGGGCGACGAGCAGTACTTC.

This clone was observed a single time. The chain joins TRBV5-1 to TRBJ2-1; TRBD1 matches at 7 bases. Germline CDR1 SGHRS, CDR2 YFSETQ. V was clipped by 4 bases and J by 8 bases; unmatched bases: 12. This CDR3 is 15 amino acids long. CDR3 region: CASSQGQAKTDEQFF. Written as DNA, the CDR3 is TGCGCCAGCAGCCAAGGACAGGCCAAAACGGATGAGCAGTTCTTC.

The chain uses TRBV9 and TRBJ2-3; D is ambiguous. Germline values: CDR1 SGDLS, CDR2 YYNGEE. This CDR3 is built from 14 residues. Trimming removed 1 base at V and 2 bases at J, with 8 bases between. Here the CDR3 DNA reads TGTGCCAGCAGCGTATCCAGGAACACAGATACGCAGTATTTT. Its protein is CASSVSRNTDTQYF.